This T cell receptor beta chain is drawn from a study of blood T cell repertoires in COVID-19. Here immunoSEQ multiplex PCR was the method, and the copy in TCRdb shows in-frame clones only, minus some. Here the sample spans around 40,000 clones, more than 75% being singletons. Trimming cost V 6 bases and J 1 base; bases outside gene matches: 4. Germline V CDR1 and CDR2: KGHSH, LQKENI. The CDR3 loop spans 15 amino acids. This receptor was identified in a man between 45 and 60 years old with active or convalescent COVID-19. The chain uses TRBV18 and TRBJ2-1; 9 nucleotides align to TRBD1. Sample: peripheral blood. In DNA form, the CDR3 reads TGTGCCAGCTCCCTCGGGACAGGGTCCTACAATGAGCAGTTCTTC. Translated, it gives CASSLGTGSYNEQFF. Full variable domain (remainder filled in from reference TRBV18 and TRBJ2-1): NAGVMQNPRHLVRRRGQEARLRCSPMKGHSHVYWYRQLPEEGLKFMVYLQKENIIDESGMPKERFSAEFPKEGPSILRIQQVVRGDSAAYFCASSLGTGSYNEQFFGPGTRLTVL.